This is a list of T cell receptor beta chains from one sample in a study of human T cells and chemical hapten exposure. A single record per CDR3 protein comes from TCRdb applying MiXCR to the RACE reads. Of roughly 120,000 distinct CDR3 sequences detected, 9.5% to 13% appear once; the ten largest clones hold 1.2% to 1.5%. This specimen was whole blood, taken in connection with sensitization to the hapten diphenylcyclopropenone (DPC). The source is a woman between 45 and 60 years old with alopecia areata. Some clones in this sample may be carry-over from other donors' samples. Both conserved end residues are part of each CDR3. Fields, in order: D gene, clone size, J gene, V gene, CDR3 protein, CDR3 DNA. The D gene is left open where the match is weak. Size is stated for part of the rows, as once, few or many counts, or as a class when the clone is expanded.

TRBD2,many,TRBJ2-3,TRBV6-5,CASSYSASGHIDTQYF,TGTGCCAGCAGTTACTCGGCTAGCGGGCACATAGATACGCAGTATTTT
NA,NA,TRBJ2-5,TRBV18,CASSPPGEKETQYF,TGTGCCAGCTCACCACCGGGAGAAAAAGAGACCCAGTACTTC
TRBD2,few,TRBJ2-3,TRBV28,CASSSGGGALTDTQYF,TGTGCCAGCAGCTCCGGCGGGGGGGCCTTAACAGATACGCAGTATTTT
NA,many,TRBJ1-5,TRBV27,CASSLVGNQPQHF,TGTGCCAGCAGTTTAGTAGGCAATCAGCCCCAGCATTTT
NA,NA,TRBJ2-1,TRBV5-1,CASSLRSSASEQFF,TGCGCCAGCAGCTTAAGGTCTAGCGCATCTGAGCAGTTCTTC
TRBD1,NA,TRBJ2-5,TRBV9,CASSVISGGLVETQYF,TGTGCCAGCAGCGTCATCTCAGGGGGCTTAGTAGAGACCCAGTACTTC
NA,many,TRBJ2-1,TRBV28,CASSFPYGYNEQFF,TGTGCCAGCAGTTTCCCCTACGGATACAATGAGCAGTTCTTC
NA,few,TRBJ1-1,TRBV12-3/TRBV12-4,CASSLRGGNTEAFF,TGTGCCAGCAGTTTACGGGGAGGGAACACTGAAGCTTTCTTT
NA,many,TRBJ2-7,TRBV3-1,CASSQSRAVGGYEQYF,TGTGCCAGCAGCCAATCCCGGGCCGTCGGTGGCTACGAGCAGTACTTC
TRBD1,NA,TRBJ1-1,TRBV6-1,CASTTGGSDTEAFF,TGTGCCAGCACCACAGGGGGCTCGGACACTGAAGCTTTCTTT
NA,NA,TRBJ2-7,TRBV20-1,CSAREDSYEQYF,TGCAGTGCTAGAGAGGACAGTTACGAGCAGTACTTC
NA,NA,TRBJ1-3,TRBV12-3/TRBV12-4,CASSFGGTGNTIYF,TGTGCCAGCAGTTTCGGGGGGACTGGAAACACCATATATTTT
NA,few,TRBJ1-4,TRBV4-3,CASSQDRVPNEKLFF,TGCGCCAGCAGCCAAGATCGGGTCCCTAATGAAAAACTGTTTTTT
NA,few,TRBJ1-1,TRBV5-4,CASSLAQKNTEAFF,TGTGCCAGCAGCTTGGCCCAGAAGAACACTGAAGCTTTCTTT
NA,many,TRBJ2-7,TRBV18,CASSSAGYEQYF,TGTGCCAGCTCATCCGCAGGGTACGAGCAGTACTTC
NA,many,TRBJ1-2,TRBV6-5,CASSRQGSGYTF,TGTGCCAGCAGTCGCCAGGGGAGTGGCTACACCTTC
NA,many,TRBJ1-2,TRBV28,CASSLWTHTGGYTF,TGTGCCAGCAGTTTATGGACTCACACGGGAGGCTACACCTTC
TRBD2,few,TRBJ2-3,TRBV6-5,CASGGRGADTQYF,TGTGCCAGCGGAGGGAGGGGCGCAGATACGCAGTATTTT
NA,NA,TRBJ2-7,TRBV28,CASTPGGSAAEQYF,TGTGCCAGCACCCCGGGGGGCTCGGCCGCCGAGCAGTACTTC
NA,NA,TRBJ1-1,TRBV27,CVSSVLRPGSEAFF,TGTGTCAGCAGCGTACTTCGACCGGGGTCTGAAGCTTTCTTT
TRBD1,many,TRBJ1-1,TRBV7-6,CASSLAQGGTEAFF,TGTGCCAGCAGCTTAGCTCAGGGGGGCACTGAAGCTTTCTTT
NA,NA,TRBJ2-3,TRBV2,CASGVGEYSTDTQYF,TGTGCCAGCGGTGTGGGGGAGTATAGCACAGATACGCAGTATTTT
TRBD1,few,TRBJ2-7,TRBV29-1,CSVESGTGSYEQYF,TGCAGCGTTGAGTCAGGGACAGGATCGTACGAGCAGTACTTC
NA,NA,TRBJ1-2,TRBV28,CASSAANYGYTF,TGTGCCAGCTCGGCGGCGAACTATGGCTACACCTTC
NA,NA,TRBJ1-4,TRBV20-1,CSASRPRTVNGKLFF,TGCAGTGCTAGCCGACCTAGGACAGTTAATGGAAAACTGTTTTTT
NA,many,TRBJ2-2,TRBV19,CASTTRAGTGELFF,TGTGCCAGTACCACCAGGGCGGGCACCGGGGAGCTGTTTTTT
NA,few,TRBJ2-1,TRBV3-1,CASSQVRGNEQFF,TGTGCCAGCAGCCAAGTACGGGGGAATGAGCAGTTCTTC
NA,few,TRBJ2-7,TRBV7-2,CASSLARQSSNEQYF,TGTGCCAGCAGCTTAGCGCGGCAGAGTTCCAACGAGCAGTACTTC
NA,NA,TRBJ2-1,TRBV5-5,CASSLDQAAPEQFF,TGTGCCAGCAGTCTAGATCAGGCCGCGCCTGAGCAGTTCTTC
TRBD1,few,TRBJ1-2,TRBV15,CATSSAGTEPLYGYTF,TGTGCCACCAGTTCAGCCGGGACAGAGCCCCTCTATGGCTACACCTTC
NA,NA,TRBJ1-6,TRBV4-1,CASSAVGSPLHF,TGCGCCAGCAGCGCAGTCGGGTCACCCCTCCACTTT
NA,many,TRBJ1-1,TRBV6-5,CASSSTYTEAFF,TGTGCCAGCAGTTCCACCTACACTGAAGCTTTCTTT
NA,many,TRBJ1-5,TRBV6-5,CASSHPDQPQHF,TGTGCCAGCAGCCACCCAGATCAGCCCCAGCATTTT
NA,NA,TRBJ1-2,TRBV4-1,CASSQDVPNYGYTF,TGCGCCAGCAGCCAAGATGTCCCTAACTATGGCTACACCTTC
NA,few,TRBJ1-5,TRBV28,CASRPNDRFNQPQHF,TGTGCCAGCAGACCAAATGACAGGTTCAATCAGCCCCAGCATTTT
NA,few,TRBJ1-5,TRBV18,CASSPGVTEPQHF,TGTGCCAGCTCACCAGGGGTAACCGAGCCCCAGCATTTT
NA,few,TRBJ2-5,TRBV29-1,CSVEEVDRQETQYF,TGCAGCGTTGAAGAAGTGGACAGACAAGAGACCCAGTACTTC
NA,many,TRBJ1-1,TRBV20-1,CSARTPTGKAFF,TGCAGTGCTAGGACTCCCACCGGGAAAGCTTTCTTT
NA,many,TRBJ1-2,TRBV28,CASRSMFGGYTF,TGTGCCAGCCGGAGCATGTTTGGGGGCTACACCTTC
NA,NA,TRBJ2-5,TRBV7-2,CASSPTWAQETQYF,TGTGCCAGCAGCCCAACGTGGGCCCAAGAGACCCAGTACTTC
NA,NA,TRBJ2-2,TRBV2,CASSGDTTNTGELFF,TGTGCCAGCAGTGGGGACACGACGAACACCGGGGAGCTGTTTTTT
NA,NA,TRBJ1-2,TRBV12-3/TRBV12-4,CASTRRWDYGYTF,TGTGCCAGCACCCGCCGGTGGGACTATGGCTACACCTTC
NA,NA,TRBJ2-5,TRBV6-2/TRBV6-3,CASSHQPDKEGQETQYF,TGTGCCAGCAGTCACCAACCAGACAAGGAAGGACAAGAGACCCAGTACTTC
TRBD2,many,TRBJ2-1,TRBV6-2/TRBV6-3,CASSYSSGTKYLPQSSYNEQFF,TGTGCCAGCAGTTACTCCTCGGGGACTAAGTACCTTCCTCAGAGCTCCTACAATGAGCAGTTCTTC
TRBD1,NA,TRBJ1-4,TRBV7-8,CASSRTGSITNEKLFF,TGTGCCAGCAGCCGGACAGGGAGTATAACTAATGAAAAACTGTTTTTT
TRBD2,many,TRBJ2-2,TRBV6-6,CASSYPPSGAYTGELFF,TGTGCCAGCAGTTACCCCCCTAGCGGGGCGTACACCGGGGAGCTGTTTTTT
NA,few,TRBJ1-1,TRBV18,CASSPGTGITEAFF,TGTGCCAGCTCACCGGGTACAGGGATCACTGAAGCTTTCTTT
TRBD1,NA,TRBJ1-1,TRBV6-1,CASSEGWWDRAPKNTEAFF,TGTGCCAGCAGTGAAGGTTGGTGGGACAGGGCTCCAAAGAACACTGAAGCTTTCTTT
TRBD2,many,TRBJ2-5,TRBV9,CASSVDGRAGETQYF,TGTGCCAGCAGCGTTGACGGGAGGGCCGGAGAGACCCAGTACTTC
NA,many,TRBJ1-1,TRBV18,CASSPSRGLLNTEAFF,TGTGCCAGCTCCCCCAGCAGGGGCTTGCTGAACACTGAAGCTTTCTTT
NA,few,TRBJ1-5,TRBV6-2/TRBV6-3,CASSSPQGGSQPQHF,TGTGCCAGCAGTTCCCCGCAGGGCGGAAGTCAGCCCCAGCATTTT
TRBD1,NA,TRBJ2-3,TRBV29-1,CSVRDRPTDTQYF,TGCAGCGTTCGGGACAGGCCTACAGATACGCAGTATTTT
NA,NA,TRBJ2-7,TRBV5-5,CASSLAGLERQYF,TGTGCCAGCAGCTTGGCGGGGTTGGAGCGGCAGTACTTC
TRBD2,many,TRBJ2-5,TRBV11-2,CASSLGLAGPQETQYF,TGTGCCAGCAGCTTGGGACTAGCGGGACCTCAAGAGACCCAGTACTTC
TRBD1,many,TRBJ2-7,TRBV20-1,CSARDFGQGTSKSSYEQYF,TGCAGTGCTAGAGATTTTGGACAGGGGACTTCGAAGTCCTCCTACGAGCAGTACTTC
NA,NA,TRBJ1-1,TRBV11-3,CASSLDQSTEAFF,TGTGCCAGCAGCTTAGATCAGAGCACTGAAGCTTTCTTT
NA,NA,TRBJ1-5,TRBV28,CASSLLYLWGRGSSQPQHF,TGTGCCAGCAGTTTATTATACCTATGGGGCAGGGGTAGCAGTCAGCCCCAGCATTTT
NA,many,TRBJ1-1,TRBV11-1,CASSIVWGSTDNTEAFF,TGTGCCAGCAGCATCGTTTGGGGGAGCACCGATAACACTGAAGCTTTCTTT
NA,NA,TRBJ2-7,TRBV27,CASSFGIYRENLDF,TGTGCCAGCAGTTTTGGTATTTATAGGGAGAACTTAGACTTC
NA,few,TRBJ2-1,TRBV5-1,CASSDLGVNEQFF,TGCGCCAGCAGCGACCTTGGGGTGAATGAGCAGTTCTTC